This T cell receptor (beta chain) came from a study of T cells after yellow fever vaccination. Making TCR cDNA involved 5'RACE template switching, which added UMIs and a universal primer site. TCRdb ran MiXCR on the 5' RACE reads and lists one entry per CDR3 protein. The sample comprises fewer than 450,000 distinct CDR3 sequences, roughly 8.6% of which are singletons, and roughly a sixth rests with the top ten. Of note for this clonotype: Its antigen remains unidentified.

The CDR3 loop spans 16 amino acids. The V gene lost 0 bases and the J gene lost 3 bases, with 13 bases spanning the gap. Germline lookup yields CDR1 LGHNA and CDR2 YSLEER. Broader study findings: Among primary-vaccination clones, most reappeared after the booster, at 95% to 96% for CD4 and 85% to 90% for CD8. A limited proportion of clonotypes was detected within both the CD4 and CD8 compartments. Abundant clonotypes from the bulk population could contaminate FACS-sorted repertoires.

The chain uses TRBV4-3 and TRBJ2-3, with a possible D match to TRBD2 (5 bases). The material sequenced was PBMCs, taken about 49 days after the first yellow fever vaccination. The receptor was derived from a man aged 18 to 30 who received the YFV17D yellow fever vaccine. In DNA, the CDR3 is TGCGCCAGCAGCCAAGATTCCGGGGAGTTTACAGATACGCAGTATTTT. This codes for CASSQDSGEFTDTQYF.